The clone carrying this T cell receptor beta chain was detected only once. Trimming cost V 4 bases and J 5 bases; bases outside gene matches: 8. CDR1 and CDR2 from the germline V gene are SGHNT and YYREEE (reference sequence). The CDR3 length is 16 residues. This sample is drawn from a study of ipilimumab plus nivolumab after autologous stem cell transplantation. Libraries were prepared by immunoSEQ multiplex PCR; TCRdb keeps only in-frame clonotypes and omits some of them. The sample carries 20,000 to 25,000 clones, roughly 80% recorded once. The receptor comes from a male donor with diffuse large B-cell lymphoma. The chain combines TRBV5-4 with TRBJ2-1; 11 nucleotides match TRBD2. The sequencing used PBMCs, collected in a trial of ipilimumab plus nivolumab as post-transplant consolidation. In DNA form, the CDR3 reads TGTGCCAGCAGCGTGCTAGCGGGGGGTGGAAACAATGAGCAGTTCTTC. This gives the protein CASSVLAGGGNNEQFF.